This note documents a single T cell receptor beta chain sequence. This entry belongs to a study of shared T cell receptors in the human thymus. The J segment lost 7 bases and the V segment lost 5 bases, leaving 3 bases of the junction unmatched. The CDR3 is 12 residues long. Germline assignment: CDR1 MDHEN and CDR2 SYDVKM. Libraries were prepared by immunoSEQ multiplex PCR; TCRdb keeps only in-frame clonotypes and omits some of them. Of 650,000 to 950,000 clones in the sample, approximately 85% were seen once. Separately, the same data were catalogued under a study of human thymus T cells. That publication notes: Corrective heart surgery yielded the resections from which the thymus tissue came. Related research described strongly overlapping thymic repertoires in unrelated people.

Sequenced sample: thymocytes. This TCR was recovered from a girl in the first two years of life with a congenital heart defect. This sequence joins TRBV28 and TRBJ1-2; 8 bases match TRBD1. This CDR3 is CASSPQGAGYTF. The CDR3 DNA is TGTGCCAGCAGTCCGCAGGGGGCTGGCTACACCTTC.